This T cell receptor (beta chain) was retrieved from a study of neurological immune-mediated disorders. Study summary: Of the 35 or so patients with multiple sclerosis, some 31 had relapsing-remitting MS, whereas the remaining 3 had secondary progressive MS.

There are many counts of this clonotype. 5'RACE generated cDNA with 10-nucleotide random UMIs. In every sequencing run, more than 200 million TCR-beta sequences were generated from 15-18 subjects. TCRdb redid the calling of the 5' RACE reads with MiXCR, one entry per CDR3 protein. The table includes some 22,000 distinct CDR3 sequences, roughly a sixth detected once. The sample taken for sequencing was CD8+ T cells from blood. This TCR derives from a woman under 30 with multiple sclerosis.

Here the CDR3 DNA reads TGTGCCAGCAGCGTGGACAGGGAGGCCCAGTACTTC. Amino acid sequence: CASSVDREAQYF. This chain joins TRBV7-6 and TRBJ2-5, with 8 bases aligning to TRBD1. V lost 5 bases to trimming and J lost 9 bases; unmatched junction nucleotides: 5. The CDR3 runs to 12 residues. CDR1 is SGHVS and CDR2 is FNYEAQ in the germline V gene.